These 24 T cell receptor beta chains were all obtained from the same sample, sequenced in a study of blood T cell repertoires in COVID-19. Assay used: immunoSEQ multiplex PCR; TCRdb lists only in-frame clones, some missing. The repertoire consists of under 55,000 clones, with around 90% occurring once and the leading ten covering approximately 4%. Sequencing was done on a sample of peripheral blood. The receptors originated from a human donor in a cohort sampled during active COVID-19.

This rearrangement joins TRBV7-2 to TRBJ2-1, with TRBD2 matching 11 bases. After removal of 5 bases from V and 5 bases from J, the junction contained 5 bases not matched to a gene. Germline lookup yields CDR1 SGHTA and CDR2 FQGNSA. This CDR3 spans 15 amino acids. The CDR3 nucleotides are TGTGCCAGCAGCCCCGGACTAGCGGGCAACAATGAGCAGTTCTTC. The encoded protein is CASSPGLAGNNEQFF.

This clone is medium-sized (0.01 to 0.1%) in the sample. The chain combines TRBV10-3 with TRBJ2-7; 7 nucleotides agree with TRBD1. Losses at the gene ends were 3 bases for V and 0 bases for J; bases not matched to a gene: 5. The length of the CDR3 is 15 residues. Germline assignment: CDR1 ENHRY and CDR2 SYGVKD. CDR3 sequence (DNA): TGTGCCATCAGTGACCCGGGACAGAGCTCCTACGAGCAGTACGTC. Encoded protein: CAISDPGQSSYEQYV.

V usage is TRBV3-1 (or the pseudogene TRBV3-2) and J usage is TRBJ1-6; D is undetermined. This CDR3 comprises 15 residues. Trimming left V 0 bases short and J 6 bases short, with 9 bases between. CDR1 and CDR2 (germline): LGHDT, YNNKEL (reference sequence). The CDR3 here is CASSQDTWSNSPLHF. CDR3 nucleotides: TGTGCCAGCAGCCAAGATACGTGGAGTAATTCACCCCTCCACTTT.

J is TRBJ1-4 and V is TRBV5-1; no clear D. The CDR3 sequence is 15 residues long. The V end was cut by 0 bases, the J end by 7 bases, with 13 bases between. In germline, CDR1 is SGHRS, CDR2 YFSETQ. The CDR3 nucleotides read TGCGCCAGCAGCTTGGAAACGGAAGGGAGTGAAAAACTGTTTTTT. Its translation: CASSLETEGSEKLFF.

This clone was seen only once. In DNA, the CDR3 is TGTGCCAGCACCAACGGGGCAGGGGGAAAATACGAGCAGTACTTC. Its protein is CASTNGAGGKYEQYF. The rearrangement links TRBV6-6 to TRBJ2-7; TRBD1 matches at 7 bases. Germline CDR1 and CDR2: MNHNY and SVGAGI (reference sequence). The CDR3 is 15 residues long. J gave up 4 bases and V 7 bases, and 13 bases lay outside the gene matches.

J is TRBJ1-1 and V is TRBV28; no firm D call. The V end was cut by 8 bases, the J end by 0 bases, with 10 bases between. The V gene's germline CDR1 is MDHEN and CDR2 SYDVKM. The CDR3 covers 13 residues. The CDR3 nucleotides read TGTGCCAGCTTCTCCGGGGTGAACACTGAAGCTTTCTTT. Encoded protein: CASFSGVNTEAFF.

The chain is built from TRBV7-2 and TRBJ2-3, with TRBD1 matching 7 bases. The trim removed 5 bases at V and 6 bases at J, leaving 8 bases unmatched. CDR3 size: 14 residues. Germline-derived CDR1 and CDR2 are SGHTA and FQGNSA. The CDR3 DNA reads TGTGCCAGCAGCCGGGACAGTTTGACGGATACGCAGTATTTT. Translation gives CASSRDSLTDTQYF. Drawing the rest from reference TRBV7-2 and TRBJ2-3, the complete variable domain is GAGVSQSPSNKVTEKGKDVELRCDPISGHTALYWYRQSLGQGLEFLIYFQGNSAPDKSGLPSDRFSAERTGGSVSTLTIQRTQQEDSAVYLCASSRDSLTDTQYFGPGTRLTVL.

The rearrangement joins TRBV15 to TRBJ1-2; D call uncertain. Germline loops: CDR1 LNHNV, CDR2 YYDKDF (reference sequence). V gave up 0 bases and J gave up 1 base, with 12 bases separating them. This CDR3 is built from 16 residues. The CDR3 protein is CATSRDHLRNNYGYTF. CDR3 DNA sequence: TGTGCCACCAGCAGAGATCATTTGCGGAATAACTATGGCTACACCTTC.

This chain connects TRBV6-5 to TRBJ1-5, with no clear D. Trimming took 6 bases from V and 2 from J, leaving 11 bases between them. CDR1 is MNHEY and CDR2 is SVGAGI in the germline V gene. This CDR3 spans 14 amino acids. In nucleotides, the CDR3 is TGTGCCAGCAGCCTCGGTACGGGCAATCAGCCCCAGCATTTT. This encodes CASSLGTGNQPQHF.

V gene TRBV7-8 combines with J gene TRBJ2-2; the D is unclear. In germline, CDR1 is SGHVS, CDR2 FQNEAQ. The CDR3 sequence is 14 residues long. V lost 2 bases and J lost 1, with 5 bases in between. CDR3 DNA sequence: TGTGCCAGCAGCTTACGCGGGAACACCGGGGAGCTGTTTTTT. Residues: CASSLRGNTGELFF. Drawing the rest from reference TRBV7-8 and TRBJ2-2, the complete variable domain is GAGVSQSPRYKVAKRGQDVALRCDPISGHVSLFWYQQALGQGPEFLTYFQNEAQLDKSGLPSDRFFAERPEGSVSTLKIQRTQQEDSAVYLCASSLRGNTGELFFGEGSRLTVL.

This rearrangement joins TRBV9 to TRBJ1-6, with 7 bases that match TRBD1. The CDR3 runs to 15 residues. The trim removed 3 bases at V and 6 bases at J, leaving 6 bases unmatched. CDR1 and CDR2 (germline): SGDLS, YYNGEE. The CDR3 DNA reads TGTGCCAGCAGCGCCGAGGGGGCGCTTAATTCACCCCTCCACTTT. This translates into CASSAEGALNSPLHF.

The chain combines TRBV24-1 with TRBJ1-2; TRBD1 matches 9 bases. Germline CDR1 is KGHDR and CDR2 is SFDVKD. V lost 4 bases and J lost 8; bases outside the gene matches: 7. The CDR3 runs to 14 residues. Here the CDR3 DNA reads TGTGCCACCAGTGACCCGGGACAGGGTAGCGGCTACACCTTC. Protein: CATSDPGQGSGYTF.

This chain uses TRBV2 with TRBJ2-7; 7 nucleotides agree with TRBD2. Germline loops: CDR1 SNHLY, CDR2 FYNNEI. V trimming: 7 bases; J trimming: 4 bases; junction bases outside the gene matches: 13. CDR3 size: 15 residues. The CDR3 protein is CASIRRGSLNYEQYF. CDR3 sequence (DNA): TGTGCCAGCATTCGGCGCGGGAGTTTGAATTACGAGCAGTACTTC. Variable domain in full (rest from reference TRBV2 and TRBJ2-7): EPEVTQTPSHQVTQMGQEVILRCVPISNHLYFYWYRQILGQKVEFLVSFYNNEISEKSEIFDDQFSVERPDGSNFTLKIRSTKLEDSAMYFCASIRRGSLNYEQYFGPGTRLTVT.

The chain joins TRBV5-1 to TRBJ1-2; TRBD1 might be the D (5 bases). V lost 1 base and J 2 bases, leaving 9 bases between the germline ends. Per the germline V gene, CDR1 is SGHRS and CDR2 is YFSETQ. The CDR3 totals 14 residues. CDR3 DNA sequence: TGCGCCAGCAGCTTGCCAGGGCTGAACTATGGCTACACCTTC. This encodes CASSLPGLNYGYTF.

This clone turned up a few times. The rearrangement links TRBV14 to TRBJ1-4; 7 bases map to TRBD1. Germline V gives CDR1 SGHDN, CDR2 FVKESK. The CDR3 runs 15 residues. The J segment lost 11 bases and the V segment lost 4 bases, leaving 13 bases of the junction unmatched. The DNA for the CDR3 is TGTGCCAGCAGCCCCCGGACAGGCCCTAATGGGAAACTGTTTTTT. Residues: CASSPRTGPNGKLFF.

This clone was observed a single time. The rearrangement uses TRBV7-3 and TRBJ2-5, with D unresolved. The V and J ends lost 3 bases and 4 bases respectively, with 9 bases between them. The germline CDR1 and CDR2 sequences are SGHTA and FQGTGA. This CDR3 is 13 amino acids long. The CDR3 is CASSLGDGETQYF. The CDR3 DNA follows: TGTGCCAGCAGCTTGGGCGATGGAGAGACCCAGTACTTC.

The V and J genes are TRBV20-1 and TRBJ1-1; D remains ambiguous. CDR1 and CDR2 (germline): DFQATT, SNEGSKA (reference sequence). The CDR3 covers 11 residues. Trimming took 1 base from V and 7 from J, leaving 7 bases between them. The CDR3 nucleotides are TGCAGTGCTAGAGCGCGTTATGAAGCTTTCTTT. Protein sequence: CSARARYEAFF.

The rearrangement joins TRBV7-9 to TRBJ2-2; D is ambiguous. There are 9 residues in the CDR3. The V and J ends lost 11 bases and 6 bases respectively, with 4 bases between them. Germline V CDR1 and CDR2: SEHNR, FQNEAQ (reference sequence). For the CDR3, the DNA is TGTGCCCTCGCCGGGGAGCTGTTTTTT. Amino acids: CALAGELFF.

As for this clone: An end of the junction does not agree with germline; a read error may underlie this. The chain joins TRBV2 to TRBJ2-1; 9 bases are a match to TRBD1. The germline V gene encodes CDR1 SNHLY and CDR2 FYNNEI. The CDR3 totals 16 residues. CDR3 nucleotide sequence: TGTGCCAGCAGAGATAGAGGGACAGGGTTCTACGATGAGCAGTTCTTC. Protein: CASRDRGTGFYDEQFF.

The rearrangement links TRBV5-4 to TRBJ2-7; 7 bases are a match to TRBD1. Trimming cost V 3 bases and J 1 base; bases outside gene matches: 4. Germline CDR1 is SGHNT and CDR2 is YYREEE (reference sequence). The CDR3 loop spans 14 amino acids. The CDR3, as DNA: TGTGCCAGCAGCTCCGGGGACAGATCCTACGAGCAGTACTTC. It encodes CASSSGDRSYEQYF.

The chain couples TRBV29-1 to TRBJ1-2, with 9 nucleotides matching TRBD1. The germline gives CDR1 SQVTM, CDR2 ANQGSEA. This CDR3 has 13 residues. Unmatched junction bases numbered 12, after V lost 3 bases and J lost 13 bases. CDR3 in amino acids: CSVDTGTGIEGTF. DNA of the CDR3: TGCAGCGTTGATACAGGGACAGGGATAGAGGGCACCTTC.

This clone was detected only once. V gene TRBV6-6 combines with J gene TRBJ2-4, with 9 bases fitting TRBD1. CDR1 and CDR2 from the germline V gene are MNHNY and SVGAGI (reference sequence). V lost 5 bases to trimming and J lost 9 bases; unmatched junction nucleotides: 11. The CDR3 has 15 amino acids. DNA of the CDR3: TGTGCCAGCAGTGCCCTAAAGGGACAGGGTACCATTCAGTACTTC. It yields the protein CASSALKGQGTIQYF.

The CDR3 sequence: CASRRAGTGASGANVLTF. In nucleotides, the CDR3 is TGCGCCAGCAGGAGGGCCGGGACAGGGGCGTCTGGGGCCAACGTCCTGACTTTC. V is TRBV10-1 and J is TRBJ2-6, with 10 bases aligning to TRBD1. Germline CDR1 is WNHNN and CDR2 is SYGVQD (reference sequence). The CDR3 is made up of 18 amino acids. V was clipped by 6 bases and J by 1 base; unmatched bases: 9.

The chain uses TRBV27 and TRBJ2-4; 7 bases match TRBD1. V lost 4 bases, J lost 7 bases, and 10 bases stayed unmatched. The CDR3 extends over 15 amino acids. Per the germline V gene, CDR1 is MNHEY and CDR2 is SMNVEV (reference sequence). The CDR3 here is CASSSNPGQLNIQYF. CDR3 nucleotide sequence: TGTGCCAGCAGTTCAAATCCGGGACAGTTGAACATTCAGTACTTC.